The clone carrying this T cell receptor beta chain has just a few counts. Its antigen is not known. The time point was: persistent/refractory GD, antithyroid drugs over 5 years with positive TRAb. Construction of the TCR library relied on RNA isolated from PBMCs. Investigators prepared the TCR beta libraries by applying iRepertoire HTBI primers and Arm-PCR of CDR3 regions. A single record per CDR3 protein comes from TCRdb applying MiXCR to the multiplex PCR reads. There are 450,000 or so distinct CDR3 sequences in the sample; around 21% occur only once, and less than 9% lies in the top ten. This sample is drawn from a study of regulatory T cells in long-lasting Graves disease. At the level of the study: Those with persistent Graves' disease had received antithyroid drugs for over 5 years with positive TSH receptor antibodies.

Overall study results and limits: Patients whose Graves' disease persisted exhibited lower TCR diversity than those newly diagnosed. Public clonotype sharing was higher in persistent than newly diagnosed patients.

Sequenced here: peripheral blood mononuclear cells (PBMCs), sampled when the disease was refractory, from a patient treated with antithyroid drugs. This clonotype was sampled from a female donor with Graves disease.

CDR3 sequence (DNA): TGCGCCAGCAGCGCACCGGGACAGGGAGCCTACGAGCAGTACTTC. It specifies CASSAPGQGAYEQYF. The V and J genes are TRBV5-1 and TRBJ2-7, with TRBD1 matching 9 bases. The junction had 7 bases not matched to a gene; V was cut back by 4 bases and J by 2 bases. The CDR3 is 15 amino acids. Germline CDR1 and CDR2: SGHRS and YFSETQ.